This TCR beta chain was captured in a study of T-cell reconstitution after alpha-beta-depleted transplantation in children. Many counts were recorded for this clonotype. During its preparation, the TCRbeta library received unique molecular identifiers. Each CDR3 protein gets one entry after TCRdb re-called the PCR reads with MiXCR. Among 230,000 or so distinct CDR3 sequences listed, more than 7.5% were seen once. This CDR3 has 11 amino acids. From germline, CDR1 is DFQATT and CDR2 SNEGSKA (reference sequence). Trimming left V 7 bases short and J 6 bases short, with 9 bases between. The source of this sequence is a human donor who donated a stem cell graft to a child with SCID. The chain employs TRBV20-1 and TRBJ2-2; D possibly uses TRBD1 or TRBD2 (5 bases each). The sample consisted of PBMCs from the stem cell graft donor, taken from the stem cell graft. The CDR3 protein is CSGWGSGELFF. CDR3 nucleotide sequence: TGCAGTGGATGGGGGTCCGGGGAGCTGTTTTTT.